The clone carrying this TCR beta chain was picked up a small number of times. Its specificity is unknown. This sample is part of a study of T cell repertoires in cytomegalovirus infection. On the study more broadly: It can be stated that public TCR beta signatures indicated CMV infection as well as a matching HLA type. Study-level results: Clonotype analysis showed dominance of the ex vivo response by HLA-C-restricted CMV-specific TCR beta clonotypes. Cumulated frequencies of public TCR beta families served to identify carriers of CMV plus the relevant HLA.

TCRdb reprocessed the reads with MiXCR, giving one entry per CDR3 protein. Of more than 400,000 distinct CDR3 sequences in the sample, more than 25% are singletons; the top ten hold around 14%. This receptor was obtained from a human donor in good health (CMV status not recorded). Some clones in this sample may be carry-over from other donors' samples. The specimen was PBMCs.

CDR3 protein: CASSTPPGHLETSGYTF. The DNA for the CDR3 is TGTGCCAGCAGCACCCCACCGGGACATCTAGAAACGTCCGGCTACACCTTC. The chain couples TRBV7-8 to TRBJ1-2; the D gene is possibly TRBD1 (6 bases). The germline V gene encodes CDR1 SGHVS and CDR2 FQNEAQ. The CDR3 has 17 residues. Trimming took off 5 bases at V and 8 bases at J, with 27 bases between the two ends. Full variable domain (missing parts from reference TRBV7-8 and TRBJ1-2): GAGVSQSPRYKVAKRGQDVALRCDPISGHVSLFWYQQALGQGPEFLTYFQNEAQLDKSGLPSDRFFAERPEGSVSTLKIQRTQQEDSAVYLCASSTPPGHLETSGYTFGSGTRLTVV.